These 6 T cell receptor beta chains share one sample of origin, sequenced in a study of cytomegalovirus exposure and HLA in healthy donors. This PCR relied on a set of 60 Vbeta primers and 13 Jbeta primers. Sequenced by immunoSEQ multiplex PCR; TCRdb stores in-frame clones only, minus some. The sample lists roughly 180,000 clones; 78% were seen once. Sequenced sample: PBMCs. These receptors were collected from a woman aged 25 to 39 in good health and CMV-seropositive.

The table lists this clone with a count of one. This chain links TRBV5-1 with TRBJ1-1; D unclear. The V end lost 2 bases, the J end lost 2 bases, and 10 bases lay between the germline ends. This CDR3 is built from 14 residues. The germline V gene has CDR1 SGHRS and CDR2 YFSETQ. This CDR3 reads CASSFAGSNTEAFF. CDR3 coding DNA: TGCGCCAGCAGCTTCGCGGGGTCTAACACTGAAGCTTTCTTT.

The V gene is TRBV2, the J gene TRBJ1-2; no reliable D call. The CDR3 is 14 amino acids. V was trimmed by 3 bases and J by 3 bases, leaving 11 bases between them. CDR1 SNHLY and CDR2 FYNNEI come from the germline V gene. CDR3: CASSEAGMDYGYTF. The CDR3, as DNA: TGTGCCAGCAGTGAGGCAGGAATGGACTATGGCTACACCTTC.

The genes are TRBV9 and TRBJ2-7; D might be TRBD2 (6 bases). Deletions cut 0 bases from V and 2 bases from J, with 9 bases between. Germline lookup yields CDR1 SGDLS and CDR2 YYNGEE. The CDR3 loop spans 14 amino acids. CDR3 DNA: TGTGCCAGCAGCGTAGGGGACTTAACCTACGAGCAGTACTTC. This gives the protein CASSVGDLTYEQYF.

The chain couples TRBV5-1 to TRBJ2-3, with D possibly TRBD2 on 6 matching bases. Germline V lookup: CDR1 SGHRS, CDR2 YFSETQ. The V end was cut by 0 bases, the J end by 1 base, with 6 bases between. The CDR3 is 14 amino acids. As DNA, the CDR3 is TGCGCCAGCAGCTTGGGGGGGGGCACAGATACGCAGTATTTT. Translation: CASSLGGGTDTQYF.

The CDR3 nucleotides read TGTGCCAGCTCACCACGGAATAAACAGGAGAAAGAGACCCAGTACTTC. Translation gives CASSPRNKQEKETQYF. The chain uses TRBV18 and TRBJ2-5, with a tentative D call TRBD1 (5 bases). Germline CDR1 and CDR2: KGHSH and LQKENI. The V gene lost 1 base and the J gene lost 3 bases, with 15 bases spanning the gap. CDR3 length: 16 amino acids.

The chain joins TRBV7-6 to TRBJ2-5, with D hard to call. Germline CDR1 SGHVS, CDR2 FNYEAQ. V lost 1 base and J lost 5, with 5 bases in between. The CDR3 sequence is 12 residues long. For the CDR3, the DNA is TGTGCCAGCAGCTTAGTCCTGGAGACCCAGTACTTC. This translates into CASSLVLETQYF.